The 25 T cell receptor beta chains below come from one sample, sequenced in a study of radiation and T cells in renal cell carcinoma. TCRdb's table, derived via immunoSEQ multiplex PCR, lists solely in-frame clones and lacks some. Among 100,000 to 150,000 clones listed, around nine tenths were seen once. Time point indicated: blood 2 weeks post-SBRT. Documented treatment: 15 Gy SBRT to primary tumor, nephrectomy 4 weeks later. Here the sequenced sample was blood, taken from a patient whose treatment included radiotherapy and nephrectomy. The receptors were gathered from a woman aged 70-85 years with renal cell carcinoma.

The chain recombines TRBV15 with TRBJ2-7; D possibly corresponds to TRBD2 (5 bases). The CDR3 spans 15 residues. CDR1 LNHNV and CDR2 YYDKDF come from the germline V gene (reference sequence). The germline V and J ends were trimmed by 2 bases and 0 bases, with 11 bases remaining between them. CDR3 DNA: TGTGCCACCAGCAGATCACACGGGGTCTCCTACGAGCAGTACTTC. This translates into CATSRSHGVSYEQYF.

The chain recombines TRBV15 with TRBJ1-2; D ambiguous. Germline V gene sequence: CDR1 LNHNV, CDR2 YYDKDF (reference sequence). CDR3 length: 15 amino acids. With 0 bases removed from V and 8 bases from J, the gap between germline ends came to 16 bases. The CDR3 spells CATSRDLFPGQGYTF. The CDR3 DNA follows: TGTGCCACCAGCAGAGATCTATTCCCAGGTCAGGGCTACACCTTC.

The chain employs TRBV5-1 and TRBJ1-1; D remains unclear. The CDR3 spans 15 residues. Per the germline V gene, CDR1 is SGHRS and CDR2 is YFSETQ. Between the trimmed V and J ends, which lost 0 bases and 5 bases, there was a span of 14 bases. As DNA, the CDR3 is TGCGCCAGCAGCTTGGGATGGATTCCGAGGACTGAAGCTTTCTTT. Translated, it gives CASSLGWIPRTEAFF.

This chain joins TRBV10-3 and TRBJ2-7, with 12 bases aligning to TRBD2. From germline, CDR1 is ENHRY and CDR2 SYGVKD. The CDR3 spans 16 residues. The junction had 5 bases not matched to a gene; V was cut back by 0 bases and J by 5 bases. In nucleotides, the CDR3 is TGTGCCATCAGTGAGTCGAGGACTAGCGGGGTCCACGAGCAGTACTTC. This gives the protein CAISESRTSGVHEQYF.

The chain has TRBV6-4 and TRBJ2-2; 8 bases align to TRBD1. The J segment lost 1 base and the V segment lost 3 bases, leaving 4 bases of the junction unmatched. Germline V gene lookup returns CDR1 MRHNA and CDR2 SNTAGT. The CDR3 sequence is 16 residues long. CDR3 residues: CASSEGQALNTGELFF. In DNA, the CDR3 is TGTGCCAGCAGTGAGGGACAGGCCCTGAACACCGGGGAGCTGTTTTTT.

This chain connects TRBV5-4 to TRBJ2-1; 7 positions match TRBD2. With V trimmed by 5 bases and J by 5 bases, 10 bases remained unmatched. Germline lookup yields CDR1 SGHNT and CDR2 YYREEE (reference sequence). The CDR3 loop spans 15 amino acids. The CDR3 here is CASRSTRTSDNEQFF. CDR3 nucleotides: TGTGCCAGCAGGTCCACCAGGACTAGTGACAATGAGCAGTTCTTC.

The CDR3 here is CASRDRSGNTIYF. CDR3 bases: TGTGCCAGTCGGGACCGCTCTGGAAACACCATATATTTT. The chain has TRBV19 and TRBJ1-3; D might be TRBD1 (5 bases). Looked up from germline, CDR1 is LNHDA and CDR2 is SQIVND (reference sequence). There are 13 residues in the CDR3. V was shortened by 8 bases and J by 0 bases, with 8 bases between the two germline ends.

This clone has only a few counts. V usage is TRBV7-2 and J usage is TRBJ1-1; 7 bases map to TRBD1. Germline-derived CDR1 and CDR2 are SGHTA and FQGNSA. This CDR3 contains 12 residues. V lost 5 bases and J lost 8; bases outside the gene matches: 5. CDR3 DNA sequence: TGTGCCAGCAGCCAGACAGGGCGGGAAGCTTTCTTT. This encodes CASSQTGREAFF.

The chain combines TRBV19 with TRBJ2-1; D is possibly TRBD1 (6 bases). CDR1 and CDR2 from the germline V gene are LNHDA and SQIVND (reference sequence). The CDR3 length is 15 residues. V lost 3 bases to trimming and J lost 2 bases, with 11 bases between them. This CDR3 is CASSIGQGPYNEQFF. CDR3 sequence (DNA): TGTGCCAGTAGTATCGGCCAGGGGCCCTACAATGAGCAGTTCTTC. Full variable domain (remainder filled in from reference TRBV19 and TRBJ2-1): DGGITQSPKYLFRKEGQNVTLSCEQNLNHDAMYWYRQDPGQGLRLIYYSQIVNDFQKGDIAEGYSVSREKKESFPLTVTSAQKNPTAFYLCASSIGQGPYNEQFFGPGTRLTVL.

This clone was seen only once. For the CDR3, the DNA is TGTGCCAGCAGCAGGGACAGGGCGGGCTACGAGCAGTACTTC. This encodes CASSRDRAGYEQYF. J is TRBJ2-7 and V is TRBV7-8, with 9 bases lining up with TRBD1. V gave up 5 bases and J gave up 3 bases; unmatched junction bases: 5. The CDR3 length is 14 residues. Germline V CDR1 and CDR2: SGHVS, FQNEAQ.

The chain joins TRBV5-1 to TRBJ2-7; TRBD1 is a possible D gene (6 bases). CDR3 length: 15 amino acids. Germline CDR1 SGHRS, CDR2 YFSETQ. Trimming left V 0 bases short and J 5 bases short, with 15 bases between. The CDR3 reads CASSLGGRGRDEQYF. For the CDR3, the DNA is TGCGCCAGCAGCTTGGGGGGCAGGGGAAGAGACGAGCAGTACTTC. Complete variable domain (other parts from reference TRBV5-1 and TRBJ2-7): KAGVTQTPRYLIKTRGQQVTLSCSPISGHRSVSWYQQTPGQGLQFLFEYFSETQRNKGNFPGRFSGRQFSNSRSEMNVSTLELGDSALYLCASSLGGRGRDEQYFGPGTRLTVT.

This rearrangement joins TRBV28 to TRBJ2-7, with 8 bases aligning to TRBD1. CDR3 length: 14 residues. V lost 5 bases and J lost 2; bases outside the gene matches: 5. Germline CDR1 and CDR2: MDHEN and SYDVKM. DNA of the CDR3: TGTGCCAGCAGTAAGCAGGGGGCCACCTACGAGCAGTACTTC. Translated: CASSKQGATYEQYF.

The chain is built from TRBV6-1 and TRBJ1-2; TRBD1 aligns across 9 bases. The CDR3 spans 15 residues. CDR1 is MNHNS, CDR2 SASEGT, per germline. Germline trimming cut 4 bases from V and 3 bases from J; bases unmatched to any gene: 6. The CDR3 sequence: CASSAPRTGDYGYTF. CDR3 nucleotide sequence: TGTGCCAGCAGTGCCCCCAGGACAGGGGACTATGGCTACACCTTC.

J is TRBJ1-1 and V is TRBV30; D possibly corresponds to TRBD1 (6 bases). This CDR3 region has 14 residues. V was pared by 2 bases and J by 3 bases, with 13 bases between. Germline V gives CDR1 GTSNPN, CDR2 SVGIG (reference sequence). The CDR3 loop reads CAWSKGRGDTEAFF. In DNA form, the CDR3 reads TGTGCCTGGAGTAAAGGAAGGGGGGACACTGAAGCTTTCTTT.

The CDR3 nucleotides are TGTGCCAGCAAGGTTTGGGCGGCGATGTCTATGCCCCAGTACTTC. Its translation is CASKVWAAMSMPQYF. V usage is TRBV5-8 and J usage is TRBJ2-7; the D is unclear. Trimming left V 6 bases short and J 10 bases short, with 26 bases between. The CDR3 is 15 residues long. CDR1 is SGHTS and CDR2 is YDEGEE in the germline V gene.

The chain carries TRBV5-4 and TRBJ2-2; 11 bases align to TRBD1. In germline, CDR1 is SGHNT, CDR2 YYREEE (reference sequence). The CDR3 extends over 17 amino acids. The ends lost 4 bases at V and 2 bases at J; junction bases unmatched: 7. The chain's CDR3 is CASSPGTGGSNTGELFF. CDR3 sequence (DNA): TGTGCCAGCAGCCCCGGGACAGGGGGATCAAACACCGGGGAGCTGTTTTTT.

The chain couples TRBV19 to TRBJ1-6, with 10 positions matching TRBD1. The CDR3 sequence is 16 residues long. Looked up from germline, CDR1 is LNHDA and CDR2 is SQIVND (reference sequence). Trimming cost V 7 bases and J 8 bases; bases outside gene matches: 11. The CDR3 sequence: CASTLDAGTGDSPLHF. The DNA of the CDR3 is TGTGCCAGTACCCTCGACGCAGGGACAGGGGATTCACCCCTCCACTTT.

V usage is TRBV19 and J usage is TRBJ2-1; D possibly uses TRBD1 or TRBD2 (5 bases each). This CDR3 spans 12 amino acids. Per germline, CDR1 LNHDA and CDR2 SQIVND (reference sequence). Between the trimmed V and J ends, which lost 6 bases and 9 bases, there was a span of 12 bases. CDR3 residues: CASRGDHAEQFF. In nucleotides, the CDR3 is TGTGCCAGTAGGGGGGACCACGCTGAGCAGTTCTTC.

The V gene is TRBV5-1, the J gene TRBJ1-2; no clear D. This CDR3 is 16 amino acids long. Germline loops: CDR1 SGHRS, CDR2 YFSETQ. V was shortened by 4 bases and J by 4 bases, with 20 bases between the two germline ends. This CDR3 is CASSAGWSETPYGYTF. CDR3 nucleotides: TGCGCCAGCAGCGCAGGTTGGAGCGAGACCCCCTATGGCTACACCTTC.

The rearrangement joins TRBV19 to TRBJ2-7; no definite D call. The germline V gene encodes CDR1 LNHDA and CDR2 SQIVND (reference sequence). The CDR3 spans 13 residues. Trimming left V 2 bases short and J 6 bases short, with 11 bases between. In nucleotides, the CDR3 is TGTGCCAGTAGTATACCGGGCCTCTCCGAGCAGTACTTC. Its protein product is CASSIPGLSEQYF.

The chain is built from TRBV5-4 and TRBJ1-1; D ambiguous. Per germline, CDR1 SGHNT and CDR2 YYREEE (reference sequence). Between the trimmed V and J ends, which lost 2 bases and 2 bases, there was a span of 10 bases. CDR3 length: 14 amino acids. The DNA of the CDR3 is TGTGCCAGCAGCTTATCCTCTGCCAACACTGAAGCTTTCTTT. Its protein product is CASSLSSANTEAFF. Based on the CDR3 plus reference TRBV5-4 and TRBJ1-1, the full variable domain is ETGVTQSPTHLIKTRGQQVTLRCSSQSGHNTVSWYQQALGQGPQFIFQYYREEENGRGNFPPRFSGLQFPNYSSELNVNALELDDSALYLCASSLSSANTEAFFGQGTRLTVV.

V and J are TRBV28 and TRBJ1-5; D is perhaps TRBD1 (5 bases). Trimming stripped 7 bases from V and 3 bases from J, with 10 bases between. This CDR3 contains 13 residues. Germline V gene lookup returns CDR1 MDHEN and CDR2 SYDVKM. The CDR3, as DNA: TGTGCCAGCATTCGACAGCCCAATCAGCCCCAGCATTTT. Translated: CASIRQPNQPQHF. Full variable domain (remainder filled in from reference TRBV28 and TRBJ1-5): DVKVTQSSRYLVKRTGEKVFLECVQDMDHENMFWYRQDPGLGLRLIYFSYDVKMKEKGDIPEGYSVSREKKERFSLILESASTNQTSMYLCASIRQPNQPQHFGDGTRLSIL.

The V and J genes are TRBV7-6 and TRBJ2-5; TRBD2 agrees at 7 bases. The germline CDR1 and CDR2 sequences are SGHVS and FNYEAQ. The V and J ends lost 5 bases and 1 base, in that order; junction bases with no gene match: 4. The CDR3 contains 14 residues. CDR3 coding DNA: TGTGCCAGCAGCGCCGGGACTATCCAAGAGACCCAGTACTTC. Its translation: CASSAGTIQETQYF.

This chain connects TRBV12-5 to TRBJ1-2; D is ambiguous. This CDR3 has 13 residues. Trimming cost V 2 bases and J 5 bases, with 9 bases left between them. Germline assignment: CDR1 LGHNT and CDR2 FRNRAP. The CDR3 DNA is TGTGCTAGTGGTTTGACAGCGTCGTATGGCTACACCTTC. It yields the protein CASGLTASYGYTF.

The rearrangement links TRBV5-5 to TRBJ2-7; D call uncertain. The CDR3 contains 15 residues. Per germline, CDR1 SGHKS and CDR2 YYEKEE (reference sequence). V lost 0 bases and J 3 bases, leaving 13 bases between the germline ends. For the CDR3, the DNA is TGTGCCAGCAGCTTGGCGCTGGCAGGCAACTACGAGCAGTACTTC. This sequence encodes CASSLALAGNYEQYF.